This entry describes one T cell receptor beta chain. Its specificity is not known. Samples came from healthy bone marrow donors. This sample is drawn from a study of cytomegalovirus exposure and HLA in healthy donors. The study's findings and limits: Three chains linked to CMV were shown in vitro to be specific for CMV antigens. TCR beta V- and J-gene trimming, according to a later analysis, was linked to a missense DCLRE1C variant. Data from an earlier analysis indicated that most TCR beta V segments were productive either about 90% or about 30% of the time.

The PCR contained 60 Vbeta and 13 Jbeta primers. Sequenced by immunoSEQ multiplex PCR; TCRdb stores in-frame clones only, minus some. This table has over 100,000 clones, approximately 80% appearing once. V was pared by 7 bases and J by 5 bases, with 14 bases between. Germline V gene sequence: CDR1 SNHLY, CDR2 FYNNEI. The CDR3 is 13 residues long. The clonotype was recovered from a male donor in good health and CMV-seropositive. The sample was PBMCs. This rearrangement joins TRBV2 to TRBJ1-2, with D perhaps TRBD1 (6 bases). The CDR3 coding sequence is TGTGCCAGCAAATCGGACAGAAGATATGGCTACACCTTC. Residues: CASKSDRRYGYTF. The variable domain in full, with the rest retrieved from reference TRBV2 and TRBJ1-2, is EPEVTQTPSHQVTQMGQEVILRCVPISNHLYFYWYRQILGQKVEFLVSFYNNEISEKSEIFDDQFSVERPDGSNFTLKIRSTKLEDSAMYFCASKSDRRYGYTFGSGTRLTVV.